The source of this TCR beta chain is a study of siplizumab effects on memory and regulatory T cells. Study-wide points: Naive T cells seemed more diverse than memory cells; they also seemed major alloresponse contributors.

Germline CDR1 reads SGDLS; CDR2 reads YYNGEE. This CDR3 has 15 residues. Trimming cost V 1 base and J 8 bases; bases outside gene matches: 10. In the case of this clone: Its matching antigen is unknown.

Measured with immunoSEQ multiplex PCR; TCRdb has only the in-frame clones, and not every one. The data contain roughly 92,000 clones, approximately 93% of them seen just once; the ten biggest clones take up less than 0.4%. The sequence came from a human donor in good health. The chain joins TRBV9 to TRBJ1-2; 8 nucleotides match TRBD1. The material sequenced was non-Treg CD4+ T cells sorted from blood. The DNA for the CDR3 is TGTGCCAGCAGCGTAACCCCAGGGGGCGAGCGGGGCTACACCTTC. Translation: CASSVTPGGERGYTF.